Below, 28 T cell receptor beta chains from the same sample are listed, as sequenced in a study of beta chain features in type 1 diabetes. These TCRs are of unknown antigen specificity. Isolated RNA was reverse transcribed in full, so expressed TCRB transcripts were sequenced. Sequencing used immunoSEQ multiplex PCR; TCRdb keeps in-frame clones, though not all of them. This table holds 640,000 or so clones, roughly 13% found once. Findings of the study overall: Patients with Type 1 diabetes showed moderately but significantly shorter TCRB CDR3s in all four CD4+ subsets.

Material for sequencing was naive CD4+ T cells from blood. Receptor source: a young man with type 1 diabetes.

The chain recombines TRBV7-9 with TRBJ2-3, with TRBD2 identical over 8 bases. V shed 3 bases and J 0 bases; nucleotides not matched to a gene: 5. CDR1 SEHNR and CDR2 FQNEAQ come from the germline V gene (reference sequence). The CDR3 is 16 amino acids. This CDR3 reads CASSFWAGGSTDTQYF. For the CDR3, the DNA is TGTGCCAGCAGCTTCTGGGCGGGGGGAAGCACAGATACGCAGTATTTT.

The rearrangement links TRBV7-3 to TRBJ2-1; 9 bases line up with TRBD1. V lost 2 bases, J lost 6 bases, and 5 bases stayed unmatched. Germline assignment: CDR1 SGHTA and CDR2 FQGTGA. The CDR3 is made up of 15 amino acids. The CDR3 sequence: CASSLGPGQGNEQFF. DNA for the CDR3: TGTGCCAGCAGCTTAGGGCCGGGACAGGGCAATGAGCAGTTCTTC.

This rearrangement joins TRBV10-3 to TRBJ1-2; D uncertain. CDR1 and CDR2 from the germline V gene are ENHRY and SYGVKD. V was pared by 3 bases and J by 1 base, with 9 bases between. The CDR3 has 14 amino acids. CDR3 loop: CAISETAINYGYTF. CDR3 coding DNA: TGTGCCATCAGTGAAACGGCAATTAACTATGGCTACACCTTC.

The genes are TRBV11-1 and TRBJ1-1; D is ambiguous. The CDR3 extends over 14 amino acids. Germline assignment: CDR1 SGHAT and CDR2 FQDESV (reference sequence). V dropped 2 bases and J dropped 1 base, with 8 bases sitting between them. This CDR3 reads CASSLTGRNTEAFF. In DNA, the CDR3 is TGTGCCAGCAGCTTAACCGGGAGGAACACTGAAGCTTTCTTT.

The chain uses TRBV6-6 and TRBJ2-7; D is unresolved. The V end was cut by 6 bases, the J end by 5 bases, with 8 bases between. This CDR3 is built from 11 residues. Germline V gene data show CDR1 as MNHNY and CDR2 as SVGAGI (reference sequence). The CDR3 loop reads CASSPDDEQYF. The DNA of the CDR3 is TGTGCCAGCAGCCCCGACGACGAGCAGTACTTC.

This clone has more than one count but fewer than ten. CDR3 amino acids: CASSVHNEQFF. In nucleotides, the CDR3 is TGTGCCAGCAGCGTACACAATGAGCAGTTCTTC. The chain has TRBV9 and TRBJ2-1; unclear D gene. The germline V gene encodes CDR1 SGDLS and CDR2 YYNGEE. Trimming removed 1 base at V and 5 bases at J, with 1 base between. The CDR3 has 11 amino acids. Full variable domain (outside the CDR3, taken from reference TRBV9 and TRBJ2-1): DSGVTQTPKHLITATGQRVTLRCSPRSGDLSVYWYQQSLDQGLQFLIQYYNGEERAKGNILERFSAQQFPDLHSELNLSSLELGDSALYFCASSVHNEQFFGPGTRLTVL.

This clone was observed a few times. The CDR3 region is CASSEAPGPNSPLHF. In DNA form, the CDR3 reads TGTGCCAGCAGTGAAGCGCCGGGCCCTAATTCACCCCTCCACTTT. The chain joins TRBV25-1 to TRBJ1-6, with unresolved D. The CDR3 sequence is 15 residues long. V lost 2 bases and J 6 bases, leaving 11 bases between the germline ends. Germline-derived CDR1 and CDR2 are MGHDK and SYGVNS.

The CDR3 loop reads CASSPAWTLSTDTQYF. The CDR3 DNA reads as TGTGCCAGCAGCCCGGCCTGGACCCTAAGCACAGATACGCAGTATTTT. The rearrangement uses TRBV7-9 and TRBJ2-3; no reliable D call. Germline V gene lookup returns CDR1 SEHNR and CDR2 FQNEAQ (reference sequence). This CDR3 region has 16 residues. The V end lost 5 bases, the J end lost 0 bases, and 15 bases lay between the germline ends.

The chain uses TRBV28 and TRBJ1-2, with D perhaps TRBD1 (5 bases). From germline, CDR1 is MDHEN and CDR2 SYDVKM. V shed 2 bases and J shed 0 bases, with 13 bases lying between them. The CDR3 contains 16 residues. In nucleotides, the CDR3 is TGTGCCAGCAGTTTAGAGGGACGGACTCCTAACTATGGCTACACCTTC. The encoded protein is CASSLEGRTPNYGYTF.

Turning to this clone: Other DNA sequences in this sample translate to the same CDR3. V gene TRBV19 combines with J gene TRBJ2-6; no clear D gene. CDR1 and CDR2 from the germline V gene are LNHDA and SQIVND (reference sequence). This CDR3 has 14 residues. Between the trimmed V and J ends, which lost 3 bases and 1 base, there was a span of 4 bases. As DNA, the CDR3 is TGTGCCAGTAGTATCCGATCTGGGGCCAACGTCCTGACTTTC. Translating gives CASSIRSGANVLTF. The full variable domain, in which reference TRBV19 and TRBJ2-6 provide the parts outside the CDR3, is DGGITQSPKYLFRKEGQNVTLSCEQNLNHDAMYWYRQDPGQGLRLIYYSQIVNDFQKGDIAEGYSVSREKKESFPLTVTSAQKNPTAFYLCASSIRSGANVLTFGAGSRLTVL.

This clone appeared a few times. J is TRBJ2-1 and V is TRBV7-2, with D perhaps TRBD1 (5 bases). Trimming pared 6 bases from V and 1 base from J, leaving 16 bases between. CDR1 and CDR2 from the germline V gene are SGHTA and FQGNSA. The CDR3 is 16 residues long. CDR3 sequence (DNA): TGTGCCAGCAGACAAAGAGGACACGGATCCTACAATGAGCAGTTCTTC. This codes for CASRQRGHGSYNEQFF.

The chain employs TRBV28 and TRBJ1-5; TRBD1 matches 7 bases. Germline CDR1 is MDHEN and CDR2 is SYDVKM. V shed 4 bases, J shed 3 bases, and the junction held 9 bases outside the gene matches. The CDR3 has 16 amino acids. CDR3 residues: CASSSRPGQINQPQHF. Here the CDR3 DNA reads TGTGCCAGCAGTTCTCGACCGGGACAGATCAATCAGCCCCAGCATTTT.

This chain joins TRBV5-1 and TRBJ2-1, with 8 bases matching TRBD1. This CDR3 has 16 residues. Germline V CDR1 and CDR2: SGHRS, YFSETQ. The V and J ends lost 4 bases and 1 base, in that order; junction bases with no gene match: 7. CDR3 coding DNA: TGCGCCAGCAGCCCTCCGCAGGGGGCATCCTACAATGAGCAGTTCTTC. It translates to CASSPPQGASYNEQFF. Variable domain in full (rest from reference TRBV5-1 and TRBJ2-1): KAGVTQTPRYLIKTRGQQVTLSCSPISGHRSVSWYQQTPGQGLQFLFEYFSETQRNKGNFPGRFSGRQFSNSRSEMNVSTLELGDSALYLCASSPPQGASYNEQFFGPGTRLTVL.

This clone came up a few times. The J gene is TRBJ2-7, the V gene TRBV9; no reliable D call. The germline V gene encodes CDR1 SGDLS and CDR2 YYNGEE. The CDR3 totals 12 residues. The V end was cut by 3 bases, the J end by 3 bases, with 7 bases between. Here the CDR3 DNA reads TGTGCCAGCAGCGGGAGACACTACGAGCAGTACTTC. Residues: CASSGRHYEQYF.

This clone has only a few counts. The chain couples TRBV28 to TRBJ1-1, with 7 bases aligning to TRBD1. Germline V gives CDR1 MDHEN, CDR2 SYDVKM. The length of the CDR3 is 15 residues. V lost 6 bases and J lost 3; bases outside the gene matches: 10. In DNA form, the CDR3 reads TGTGCCAGCAGATCAGGGGGTGAGGGGTACACTGAAGCTTTCTTT. It specifies CASRSGGEGYTEAFF.

This clone was picked up one time. The CDR3 loop is CATSRNFGTGVDEQYF. CDR3 DNA sequence: TGTGCCACCAGCAGAAACTTCGGGACAGGGGTAGATGAGCAGTACTTC. V and J are TRBV15 and TRBJ2-7; TRBD1 matches at 10 bases. Germline CDR1 LNHNV, CDR2 YYDKDF (reference sequence). The length of the CDR3 is 16 residues. Unmatched junction bases numbered 11, after V lost 2 bases and J lost 7 bases.

The chain employs TRBV11-2 and TRBJ2-1; a weak D match, TRBD2 (5 bases). The CDR3 is 15 residues long. Looked up from germline, CDR1 is SGHAT and CDR2 is FQNNGV. V was shortened by 5 bases and J by 6 bases, with 17 bases between the two germline ends. The CDR3: CASSPQTGRSNEQFF. Written as DNA, the CDR3 is TGTGCCAGCAGCCCCCAAACGGGGAGATCCAATGAGCAGTTCTTC.

This clone occurred a few times. The V and J genes are TRBV25-1 and TRBJ1-1; D perhaps matches TRBD1 (5 bases). CDR3 length: 14 residues. Trimming took 4 bases from V and 5 from J, leaving 14 bases between them. Germline V gene data show CDR1 as MGHDK and CDR2 as SYGVNS. CDR3 residues: CASSAVPWGTEAFF. The CDR3 DNA reads TGTGCCAGCAGTGCCGTCCCTTGGGGGACTGAAGCTTTCTTT.

The chain recombines TRBV13 with TRBJ2-5; 7 nucleotides line up with TRBD1. The CDR3 has 14 residues. CDR1 PRHDT and CDR2 FYEKMQ come from the germline V gene (reference sequence). V gave up 6 bases and J gave up 1 base; unmatched junction bases: 5. This CDR3 reads CASSRDRVQETQYF. DNA of the CDR3: TGTGCCAGCAGTCGCGACAGGGTCCAAGAGACCCAGTACTTC. Combining the CDR3 with reference TRBV13 and TRBJ2-5 gives the whole variable domain AAGVIQSPRHLIKEKRETATLKCYPIPRHDTVYWYQQGPGQDPQFLISFYEKMQSDKGSIPDRFSAQQFSDYHSELNMSSLELGDSALYFCASSRDRVQETQYFGPGTRLLVL.

The chain employs TRBV4-2 and TRBJ2-1; 10 positions agree with TRBD2. The CDR3 contains 16 residues. Germline V lookup: CDR1 LGHNA, CDR2 YNFKEQ. V was pared by 0 bases and J by 8 bases, with 7 bases of the junction left unmatched. The CDR3 is CASSQDAQRGGDEQFF. CDR3 nucleotides: TGTGCCAGCAGCCAAGATGCCCAGCGGGGGGGCGATGAGCAGTTCTTC.

This rearrangement joins TRBV7-9 to TRBJ1-1; perhaps TRBD1 as D (6 bases). The germline V gene has CDR1 SEHNR and CDR2 FQNEAQ (reference sequence). The CDR3 is 14 residues long. Trimming took off 1 base at V and 5 bases at J, with 11 bases between the two ends. The CDR3 here is CASSLDRAGTEAFF. CDR3 nucleotide sequence: TGTGCCAGCAGCTTAGACAGGGCAGGGACTGAAGCTTTCTTT. The full variable domain, with the rest looked up from reference TRBV7-9 and TRBJ1-1, is DTGVSQNPRHKITKRGQNVTFRCDPISEHNRLYWYRQTLGQGPEFLTYFQNEAQLEKSRLLSDRFSAERPKGSFSTLEIQRTEQGDSAMYLCASSLDRAGTEAFFGQGTRLTVV.

There are a few counts of this clone. This chain links TRBV7-8 with TRBJ1-1; D call uncertain. Trimming removed 3 bases at V and 1 base at J, with 12 bases between. CDR3 length: 15 amino acids. Germline-derived CDR1 and CDR2 are SGHVS and FQNEAQ. CDR3 sequence (DNA): TGTGCCAGCAGCTTGTGGGAGGCCGGGAACACTGAAGCTTTCTTT. Residues: CASSLWEAGNTEAFF.

This clone has more than one count but fewer than ten. The CDR3, as DNA: TGCGCCAGCAGTCAATCGAGGGACAGAAGGGTAGCAAATCAGCCCCAGCATTTT. This sequence encodes CASSQSRDRRVANQPQHF. The chain is built from TRBV23-1 and TRBJ1-5; 7 bases match TRBD1. TRBV23-1 is an ORF, and what it does is uncertain. The ends lost 0 bases at V and 4 bases at J; junction bases unmatched: 12. This CDR3 spans 18 amino acids.

The chain recombines TRBV25-1 with TRBJ2-5, with TRBD1 identical over 9 bases. Trimming took 6 bases from V and 12 from J; bases not matched to a gene: 5. From germline, CDR1 is MGHDK and CDR2 SYGVNS. The CDR3 spans 11 residues. The CDR3 loop is CASRGRDREYF. CDR3 sequence (DNA): TGTGCCAGCAGAGGTAGGGACAGGGAGTACTTC.

This clone was observed a handful of times. The chain recombines TRBV27 with TRBJ1-2; tentatively, D is TRBD1 (5 bases). Trimming took 3 bases from V and 4 from J, leaving 12 bases between them. Germline V gives CDR1 MNHEY, CDR2 SMNVEV (reference sequence). The CDR3 has 14 residues. In DNA form, the CDR3 reads TGTGCCAGCAGTTTCTCGGCGACAGCCTATGGCTACACCTTC. Translating gives CASSFSATAYGYTF.

The genes are TRBV9 and TRBJ2-1, with D possibly being TRBD1 (5 bases). V was pared by 2 bases and J by 14 bases, with 23 bases between. In germline, CDR1 is SGDLS, CDR2 YYNGEE. The CDR3 is made up of 15 amino acids. CDR3 DNA: TGTGCCAGCAGCGTCACAACTCTCAGGGAAACTACTGAGTTCTTC. Its translation: CASSVTTLRETTEFF.

This chain uses TRBV5-4 with TRBJ1-2; maybe TRBD1 (6 bases). This CDR3 comprises 12 residues. The germline V and J ends were trimmed by 1 base and 8 bases, with 9 bases remaining between them. Germline V gene data show CDR1 as SGHNT and CDR2 as YYREEE (reference sequence). CDR3 sequence reads: CASSLRGEGYTF. The CDR3 DNA reads TGTGCCAGCAGCTTGAGGGGGGAGGGCTACACCTTC. Full variable domain (rest looked up from reference TRBV5-4 and TRBJ1-2): ETGVTQSPTHLIKTRGQQVTLRCSSQSGHNTVSWYQQALGQGPQFIFQYYREEENGRGNFPPRFSGLQFPNYSSELNVNALELDDSALYLCASSLRGEGYTFGSGTRLTVV.

This chain joins TRBV18 and TRBJ2-7; D possibly corresponds to TRBD2 (5 bases). This CDR3 contains 14 residues. CDR1 and CDR2 from the germline V gene are KGHSH and LQKENI. The V end was cut by 3 bases, the J end by 3 bases, with 12 bases between. CDR3 coding DNA: TGTGCCAGCTCACCTGGTTTGGAGGACTACGAGCAGTACTTC. Translating gives CASSPGLEDYEQYF.